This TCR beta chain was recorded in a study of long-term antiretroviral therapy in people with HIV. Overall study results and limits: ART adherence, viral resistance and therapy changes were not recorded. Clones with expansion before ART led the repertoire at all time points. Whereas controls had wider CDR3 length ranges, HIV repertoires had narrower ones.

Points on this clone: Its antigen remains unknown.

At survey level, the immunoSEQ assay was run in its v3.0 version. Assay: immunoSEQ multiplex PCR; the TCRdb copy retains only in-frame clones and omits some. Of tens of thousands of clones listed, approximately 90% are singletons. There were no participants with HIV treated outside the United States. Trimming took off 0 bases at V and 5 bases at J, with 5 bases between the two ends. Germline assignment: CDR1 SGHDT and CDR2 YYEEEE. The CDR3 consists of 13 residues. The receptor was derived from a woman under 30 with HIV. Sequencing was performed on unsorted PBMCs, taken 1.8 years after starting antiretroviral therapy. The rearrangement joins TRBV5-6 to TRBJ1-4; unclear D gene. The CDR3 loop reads CASSLAVNEKLFF. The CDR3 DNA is TGTGCCAGCAGCTTGGCGGTAAATGAAAAACTGTTTTTT.